Listed below are T cell receptor beta chains from one sample, sequenced in a study of T cell responses to AZD1222 COVID-19 vaccine. Assay: immunoSEQ multiplex PCR; the TCRdb copy retains only in-frame clones and omits some. The table shows 150,000 to 200,000 clones, with around 90% occurring only once. Sequencing used peripheral blood, obtained 28 days after the second dose of the MenACWY control vaccine. These receptors were collected from an adult who received the MenACWY meningococcal vaccine as a control. Each CDR3 is given with its conserved first and last residue. D genes are given only for firm matches. The size entry is marked missing in some rows and otherwise reads once, few, many or a size class.

D gene: TRBD2; clone size: -; V gene: TRBV7-9; CDR3 length: 15; J gene: TRBJ2-1; CDR3 protein: CASSLEEREGREQFF; CDR3 DNA: TGTGCCAGCAGCTTAGAGGAACGGGAGGGCCGTGAGCAGTTCTTC
D gene: -; clone size: -; V gene: TRBV2; CDR3 length: 14; J gene: TRBJ2-1; CDR3 protein: CASSEWVDYNEQFF; CDR3 DNA: TGTGCCAGCAGTGAATGGGTTGACTACAATGAGCAGTTCTTC
D gene: TRBD1; clone size: -; V gene: TRBV5-6; CDR3 length: 15; J gene: TRBJ2-7; CDR3 protein: CASSPGTGGHYEQYF; CDR3 DNA: TGTGCCAGCAGCCCCGGGACAGGGGGCCATTACGAGCAGTACTTC
D gene: -; clone size: -; V gene: TRBV15; CDR3 length: 13; J gene: TRBJ1-1; CDR3 protein: CATSRGRLPEAFF; CDR3 DNA: TGTGCCACCAGCAGAGGTCGGTTACCTGAAGCTTTCTTT
D gene: -; clone size: once; V gene: TRBV19; CDR3 length: 13; J gene: TRBJ1-2; CDR3 protein: CASSNRLGEGYTF; CDR3 DNA: TGTGCCAGTAGTAACAGGTTAGGGGAGGGCTACACCTTC
D gene: -; clone size: -; V gene: TRBV19; CDR3 length: 11; J gene: TRBJ2-2; CDR3 protein: CASSPAVELFF; CDR3 DNA: TGTGCCAGTAGTCCCGCGGTGGAGCTGTTTTTT
D gene: TRBD2; clone size: -; V gene: TRBV10-1; CDR3 length: 15; J gene: TRBJ2-1; CDR3 protein: CASSPYEGGPGEQFF; CDR3 DNA: TGCGCCAGCAGCCCCTATGAGGGAGGGCCAGGAGAGCAGTTCTTC
D gene: TRBD1; clone size: -; V gene: TRBV6-5; CDR3 length: 15; J gene: TRBJ1-5; CDR3 protein: CASTLDRARGQPQHF; CDR3 DNA: TGTGCCAGCACCCTAGACAGGGCGAGGGGTCAGCCCCAGCATTTT
D gene: TRBD1; clone size: -; V gene: TRBV6-5; CDR3 length: 15; J gene: TRBJ1-1; CDR3 protein: CASSRGGAGGTEAFF; CDR3 DNA: TGTGCCAGCAGCCGAGGGGGGGCAGGGGGCACTGAAGCTTTCTTT
D gene: -; clone size: -; V gene: TRBV7-9; CDR3 length: 12; J gene: TRBJ2-1; CDR3 protein: CASSSLGREQFF; CDR3 DNA: TGTGCCAGCAGCTCCCTCGGCCGGGAGCAGTTCTTC
D gene: TRBD2; clone size: -; V gene: TRBV7-8; CDR3 length: 13; J gene: TRBJ2-1; CDR3 protein: CASSPTSSGKQFF; CDR3 DNA: TGTGCCAGCAGTCCGACCTCGAGCGGGAAACAGTTCTTC
D gene: -; clone size: -; V gene: TRBV19; CDR3 length: 15; J gene: TRBJ1-5; CDR3 protein: CASSILGAVNQPQHF; CDR3 DNA: TGTGCCAGTAGTATTCTGGGGGCAGTCAATCAGCCCCAGCATTTT
D gene: -; clone size: -; V gene: TRBV7-2; CDR3 length: 14; J gene: TRBJ2-1; CDR3 protein: CASSFGYKQSEQFF; CDR3 DNA: TGTGCCAGCAGCTTCGGTTACAAACAGAGTGAGCAGTTCTTC
D gene: -; clone size: -; V gene: TRBV5-1; CDR3 length: 14; J gene: TRBJ1-1; CDR3 protein: CASSFLTLGTEAFF; CDR3 DNA: TGCGCCAGCAGCTTTCTAACTTTGGGCACTGAAGCTTTCTTT
D gene: TRBD2; clone size: -; V gene: TRBV10-1; CDR3 length: 14; J gene: TRBJ2-1; CDR3 protein: CASGTSGNKNEQFF; CDR3 DNA: TGCGCCAGCGGGACTAGCGGTAATAAGAATGAGCAGTTCTTC
D gene: TRBD1; clone size: -; V gene: TRBV7-2; CDR3 length: 13; J gene: TRBJ1-1; CDR3 protein: CASKGGQGSEAFF; CDR3 DNA: TGTGCCAGCAAAGGCGGACAGGGATCTGAAGCTTTCTTT
D gene: TRBD1; clone size: -; V gene: TRBV9; CDR3 length: 16; J gene: TRBJ2-3; CDR3 protein: CASSSSRQGPSNTQYF; CDR3 DNA: TGTGCCAGCAGCTCCTCCCGACAGGGTCCTTCGAATACGCAGTATTTT
D gene: TRBD1; clone size: -; V gene: TRBV2; CDR3 length: 15; J gene: TRBJ1-4; CDR3 protein: CASGGPGQTNEKLFF; CDR3 DNA: TGTGCCAGCGGGGGCCCGGGACAGACTAATGAAAAACTGTTTTTT
D gene: -; clone size: once; V gene: TRBV6-5; CDR3 length: 14; J gene: TRBJ2-7; CDR3 protein: CASSYRRATGEQYF; CDR3 DNA: TGTGCCAGCAGTTACCGCCGGGCCACAGGGGAGCAGTACTTC
D gene: -; clone size: -; V gene: TRBV4-2; CDR3 length: 13; J gene: TRBJ1-1; CDR3 protein: CASSQERSTEAFF; CDR3 DNA: TGTGCCAGCAGCCAAGAGAGGAGCACTGAAGCTTTCTTT
D gene: -; clone size: -; V gene: TRBV7-9; CDR3 length: 15; J gene: TRBJ1-4; CDR3 protein: CASSPRIATNEKLFF; CDR3 DNA: TGTGCCAGCAGCCCTAGGATTGCAACTAATGAAAAACTGTTTTTT
D gene: TRBD1; clone size: once; V gene: TRBV7-8; CDR3 length: 15; J gene: TRBJ1-2; CDR3 protein: CASSPKTGGEYGYTF; CDR3 DNA: TGTGCCAGCAGCCCCAAGACAGGGGGCGAATATGGCTACACCTTC
D gene: -; clone size: -; V gene: TRBV28; CDR3 length: 16; J gene: TRBJ1-3; CDR3 protein: CASSLVGDVSGNTIYF; CDR3 DNA: TGTGCCAGCAGTTTAGTGGGGGACGTCTCTGGAAACACCATATATTTT
D gene: -; clone size: -; V gene: TRBV28; CDR3 length: 16; J gene: TRBJ2-7; CDR3 protein: CASEGWSATPGYEQYF; CDR3 DNA: TGTGCCAGCGAGGGCTGGAGCGCGACCCCGGGGTACGAGCAGTACTTC
D gene: -; clone size: -; V gene: TRBV6-5; CDR3 length: 13; J gene: TRBJ2-7; CDR3 protein: CASSLEAAYEQYF; CDR3 DNA: TGTGCCAGCAGTTTAGAAGCGGCCTACGAGCAGTACTTC
D gene: -; clone size: -; V gene: TRBV19; CDR3 length: 13; J gene: TRBJ1-5; CDR3 protein: CASSGGRSQPQHF; CDR3 DNA: TGTGCCAGTAGCGGCGGTAGGAGTCAGCCCCAGCATTTT